These 28 T cell receptor beta chains came from one sample sequenced in a study of blood T cell repertoires in COVID-19. Here immunoSEQ multiplex PCR was the method, and the copy in TCRdb shows in-frame clones only, minus some. The sample includes roughly 120,000 clones, 60% to 80% of them seen just once. The sequenced sample was peripheral blood. These receptors originate from a human donor in a cohort sampled during active COVID-19.

V and J are TRBV11-2 and TRBJ2-1, with 8 nucleotides matching TRBD2. The CDR3 totals 16 residues. Trimming took 1 base from V and 8 from J; bases not matched to a gene: 10. The germline gives CDR1 SGHAT, CDR2 FQNNGV. The CDR3 reads CASSLGIAGIWDEQFF. In DNA, the CDR3 is TGTGCCAGCAGCTTAGGGATAGCGGGGATTTGGGATGAGCAGTTCTTC.

This clone was seen only a few times. The genes are TRBV10-3 and TRBJ1-1, with 8 bases matching TRBD1. The CDR3 is 16 amino acids. The J segment lost 1 base and the V segment lost 6 bases, leaving 10 bases of the junction unmatched. The germline gives CDR1 ENHRY, CDR2 SYGVKD. DNA for the CDR3: TGTGCCATCAGAGCGGGACCAGGGGGCGGGAACACTGAAGCTTTCTTT. Translation gives CAIRAGPGGGNTEAFF.

The chain employs TRBV6-5 and TRBJ2-7; weak D call: TRBD2 (5 bases). The V gene's germline CDR1 is MNHEY and CDR2 SVGAGI. V dropped 6 bases and J dropped 6 bases, with 18 bases sitting between them. The CDR3 contains 14 residues. The CDR3 reads CASRPSLGSGEQYF. CDR3 DNA sequence: TGTGCCAGCAGGCCCTCACTAGGCTCGGGCGAGCAGTACTTC.

This clone was found once. J is TRBJ2-7 and V is TRBV5-6, with 7 bases matching TRBD1. The CDR3 is 14 residues long. Germline V gene lookup returns CDR1 SGHDT and CDR2 YYEEEE. Unmatched junction bases numbered 9, after V lost 5 bases and J lost 4 bases. The CDR3 region is CASRTMTGPYEQYF. The CDR3 DNA sequence: TGTGCCAGCAGAACCATGACAGGGCCTTACGAGCAGTACTTC. Full variable domain (rest looked up from reference TRBV5-6 and TRBJ2-7): DAGVTQSPTHLIKTRGQQVTLRCSPKSGHDTVSWYQQALGQGPQFIFQYYEEEERQRGNFPDRFSGHQFPNYSSELNVNALLLGDSALYLCASRTMTGPYEQYFGPGTRLTVT.

The chain is built from TRBV5-1 and TRBJ2-7; 12 bases are a match to TRBD2. With V trimmed by 4 bases and J by 4 bases, 6 bases remained unmatched. The CDR3 length is 15 residues. Germline values: CDR1 SGHRS, CDR2 YFSETQ. CDR3 sequence: CASSGAGTSGYEQYF. CDR3 nucleotide sequence: TGCGCCAGCAGCGGCGCCGGGACTAGCGGGTACGAGCAGTACTTC.

The genes are TRBV7-9 and TRBJ2-7, with 8 bases aligning to TRBD1. This CDR3 has 16 residues. Germline V gene sequence: CDR1 SEHNR, CDR2 FQNEAQ (reference sequence). Losses at the gene ends were 7 bases for V and 0 bases for J; bases not matched to a gene: 11. The CDR3 DNA reads TGTGCCAGCACCACGGTTGGGGGACAGGACTCCTACGAGCAGTACTTC. Translating it yields CASTTVGGQDSYEQYF.

The count of this clone is one. The V and J genes are TRBV18 and TRBJ2-7; 8 nucleotides agree with TRBD1. Trimming removed 2 bases from V and 0 bases from J; junction bases left unmatched: 3. Germline V gene data show CDR1 as KGHSH and CDR2 as LQKENI. The CDR3 is 15 residues long. The CDR3 here is CASSPYGQGSYEQYF. As DNA, the CDR3 is TGTGCCAGCTCACCATACGGACAGGGCTCCTACGAGCAGTACTTC. Complete variable domain (other parts from reference TRBV18 and TRBJ2-7): NAGVMQNPRHLVRRRGQEARLRCSPMKGHSHVYWYRQLPEEGLKFMVYLQKENIIDESGMPKERFSAEFPKEGPSILRIQQVVRGDSAAYFCASSPYGQGSYEQYFGPGTRLTVT.

The CDR3: CASSQTSAGANVLTF. The CDR3 DNA reads TGTGCCAGCAGCCAAACTAGCGCTGGGGCCAACGTCCTGACTTTC. The rearrangement joins TRBV4-2 to TRBJ2-6; 7 bases fit TRBD2. Germline assignment: CDR1 LGHNA and CDR2 YNFKEQ. The J segment lost 2 bases and the V segment lost 2 bases, leaving 0 bases of the junction unmatched. This CDR3 region has 15 residues.

The V call is TRBV28, the J call TRBJ2-7, with TRBD1 matching 11 bases. Germline trimming cut 6 bases from V and 7 bases from J; bases unmatched to any gene: 5. The CDR3 runs to 13 residues. Germline V gene sequence: CDR1 MDHEN, CDR2 SYDVKM. In nucleotides, the CDR3 is TGTGCCAGCAGCGGGGACAGGGGGGATGAGCAGTACTTC. Translation gives CASSGDRGDEQYF.

The chain combines TRBV29-1 with TRBJ2-7; the D gene is possibly TRBD2 (5 bases). The germline gives CDR1 SQVTM, CDR2 ANQGSEA. Trimming took off 3 bases at V and 5 bases at J, with 14 bases between the two ends. The CDR3 is 13 residues long. The chain's CDR3 is CSVDGLRAHEQYF. DNA of the CDR3: TGCAGCGTTGATGGTCTGAGGGCCCACGAGCAGTACTTC.

This clone was counted a few times. This CDR3 reads CASSLEGIAKYEQYF. The CDR3, as DNA: TGCGCCAGCAGCTTAGAGGGAATAGCGAAATACGAGCAGTACTTC. The chain carries TRBV5-1 and TRBJ2-7; tentative D call: TRBD2 (5 bases). The V and J ends lost 2 bases and 4 bases respectively, with 16 bases between them. Germline V gene sequence: CDR1 SGHRS, CDR2 YFSETQ. The CDR3 totals 15 residues. Using reference TRBV5-1 and TRBJ2-7 for the parts outside the CDR3, the full variable domain is KAGVTQTPRYLIKTRGQQVTLSCSPISGHRSVSWYQQTPGQGLQFLFEYFSETQRNKGNFPGRFSGRQFSNSRSEMNVSTLELGDSALYLCASSLEGIAKYEQYFGPGTRLTVT.

This chain uses TRBV21-1 with TRBJ1-1; no check of the table's D call, TRBD1, against the DNA was made. TRBV21-1 is termed a pseudogene. This CDR3 has 15 amino acids. CDR3 DNA: TGTGCCAGCAGCAAAGTAGGGGCAAAGAACACTGAAGCTTTCTTT. Protein: CASSKVGAKNTEAFF.

V gene TRBV3-1 (or the pseudogene TRBV3-2) combines with J gene TRBJ1-2, with 7 bases matching TRBD1. CDR1 and CDR2 from the germline V gene are LGHDT and YNNKEL (reference sequence). The CDR3 loop spans 15 amino acids. V gave up 0 bases and J gave up 5 bases; unmatched junction bases: 6. The chain's CDR3 is CASSQEETGFYGYTF. In nucleotides, the CDR3 is TGTGCCAGCAGCCAAGAAGAGACAGGGTTTTATGGCTACACCTTC.

DNA of the CDR3: TGTGCCAGCAGCTTAGGGGATCCGAGGCAGACTACCTCTGGAAACACCATATATTTT. Amino acids: CASSLGDPRQTTSGNTIYF. This chain joins TRBV7-9 and TRBJ1-3; the D is unclear. The CDR3 has 19 amino acids. Trimming shortened V by 1 base and J by 0 bases, and 19 bases separated the two germline ends. CDR1 and CDR2 (germline): SEHNR, FQNEAQ (reference sequence).

V is TRBV5-1 and J is TRBJ1-2; D gene ambiguous. From germline, CDR1 is SGHRS and CDR2 YFSETQ. Trimming removed 0 bases from V and 5 bases from J, with 5 bases in between. The CDR3 is 12 residues long. The chain's CDR3 is CASSLDWYGYTF. The DNA for the CDR3 is TGCGCCAGCAGCTTGGACTGGTATGGCTACACCTTC. Combining the CDR3 with reference TRBV5-1 and TRBJ1-2 gives the whole variable domain KAGVTQTPRYLIKTRGQQVTLSCSPISGHRSVSWYQQTPGQGLQFLFEYFSETQRNKGNFPGRFSGRQFSNSRSEMNVSTLELGDSALYLCASSLDWYGYTFGSGTRLTVV.

The CDR3 bases are TGTGCCAGCAGTACCGGGGGGGCCCTCACAGATACGCAGTATTTT. As protein: CASSTGGALTDTQYF. The rearrangement joins TRBV6-5 to TRBJ2-3; 8 positions agree with TRBD2. Germline V gene sequence: CDR1 MNHEY, CDR2 SVGAGI. The V and J ends lost 5 bases and 2 bases, in that order; junction bases with no gene match: 6. The CDR3 runs to 15 residues.

V usage is TRBV10-2 and J usage is TRBJ2-7, with D tentatively TRBD1 (5 bases). V dropped 0 bases and J dropped 6 bases, with 15 bases sitting between them. The CDR3 totals 15 residues. The germline CDR1 and CDR2 sequences are WSHSY and SAAADI. The chain's CDR3 is CASSESGGNRGEQYF. In nucleotides, the CDR3 is TGCGCCAGCAGTGAGTCGGGTGGGAATAGGGGCGAGCAGTACTTC.

The J gene is TRBJ1-1, the V gene TRBV12-5; 7 bases match TRBD1. The V segment lost 7 bases and the J segment 1 base; nucleotides outside the gene matches: 6. The CDR3 sequence is 14 residues long. The germline gives CDR1 LGHNT, CDR2 FRNRAP. The CDR3 spells CASAQGGQNTEAFF. CDR3 DNA: TGTGCTAGTGCCCAGGGGGGTCAGAACACTGAAGCTTTCTTT.

V is TRBV25-1 and J is TRBJ1-2, with a possible D match to TRBD1 (5 bases). Germline V gene lookup returns CDR1 MGHDK and CDR2 SYGVNS. The CDR3 totals 12 residues. Trimming removed 6 bases at V and 8 bases at J, with 13 bases between. In DNA, the CDR3 is TGTGCCAGCAGGCCGTCTGGGGGGGGCTACACCTTC. Translated, it gives CASRPSGGGYTF.

In this sample, this clone turned up a few times. The chain carries TRBV14 and TRBJ2-7; D unresolved. The CDR3 length is 11 residues. V lost 3 bases and J lost 6, with 6 bases in between. Germline assignment: CDR1 SGHDN and CDR2 FVKESK. CDR3 DNA sequence: TGTGCCAGCAGCCATGGCGGCGAGCAGTACTTC. It specifies CASSHGGEQYF.

The chain recombines TRBV18 with TRBJ1-1; D possibly corresponds to TRBD1 (5 bases). The CDR3 contains 16 residues. V was pared by 0 bases and J by 1 base, with 12 bases between. Per the germline V gene, CDR1 is KGHSH and CDR2 is LQKENI. In nucleotides, the CDR3 is TGTGCCAGCTCACCACCGGGGGGGGTCGCGAACACTGAAGCTTTCTTT. Protein sequence: CASSPPGGVANTEAFF. Using reference TRBV18 and TRBJ1-1 for the parts outside the CDR3, the full variable domain is NAGVMQNPRHLVRRRGQEARLRCSPMKGHSHVYWYRQLPEEGLKFMVYLQKENIIDESGMPKERFSAEFPKEGPSILRIQQVVRGDSAAYFCASSPPGGVANTEAFFGQGTRLTVV.

This chain uses TRBV3-1 (or the pseudogene TRBV3-2) with TRBJ2-7; TRBD1 is a possible D gene (5 bases). With 9 bases removed from V and 3 bases from J, the gap between germline ends came to 15 bases. This CDR3 contains 13 residues. Germline V gene lookup returns CDR1 LGHDT and CDR2 YNNKEL (reference sequence). The CDR3 sequence: CASQKGQGYEQYF. CDR3 sequence (DNA): TGTGCCAGTCAAAAGGGGCAGGGCTACGAGCAGTACTTC.

This chain uses TRBV7-2 with TRBJ2-1; 9 nucleotides agree with TRBD1. Germline V gives CDR1 SGHTA, CDR2 FQGNSA. This CDR3 comprises 15 residues. Unmatched junction bases numbered 10, after V lost 5 bases and J lost 8 bases. This CDR3 reads CASSVPGQGRDEQFF. CDR3 in DNA: TGTGCCAGCAGCGTCCCGGGACAGGGCCGAGATGAGCAGTTCTTC.

This chain uses TRBV5-8 with TRBJ1-1, with 7 bases lining up with TRBD1. The J segment lost 6 bases and the V segment lost 2 bases, leaving 7 bases of the junction unmatched. The germline V gene has CDR1 SGHTS and CDR2 YDEGEE. The CDR3 length is 14 residues. In nucleotides, the CDR3 is TGTGCCAGCAGCTTCGACAGGGAGGTATCTGAAGCTTTCTTT. It yields the protein CASSFDREVSEAFF.

CDR3 sequence reads: CAWRFSGGAYEQYF. The DNA for the CDR3 is TGTGCCTGGAGGTTCAGCGGGGGGGCATACGAGCAGTACTTC. V usage is TRBV30 and J usage is TRBJ2-7; 10 bases line up with TRBD2. The CDR3 totals 14 residues. The V and J ends lost 3 bases and 4 bases, in that order; junction bases with no gene match: 6. Germline V CDR1 and CDR2: GTSNPN, SVGIG (reference sequence).

The chain has TRBV6-5 and TRBJ1-3; 8 bases line up with TRBD1. Germline CDR1 and CDR2: MNHEY and SVGAGI. CDR3 length equals 15 residues. V was pared by 5 bases and J by 2 bases, with 5 bases of the junction left unmatched. CDR3 sequence: CASSPTGGTGNTIYF. The CDR3 DNA reads TGTGCCAGCAGTCCTACAGGGGGAACTGGAAACACCATATATTTT.

This clone was observed a single time. This chain connects TRBV6-5 to TRBJ2-7, with 9 positions matching TRBD1. This CDR3 is 14 amino acids long. The junction had 4 bases not matched to a gene; V was cut back by 5 bases and J by 2 bases. Germline V CDR1 and CDR2: MNHEY, SVGAGI. CDR3 in amino acids: CASSLTGGTYEQYF. The CDR3, as DNA: TGTGCCAGCAGTCTGACAGGGGGAACCTACGAGCAGTACTTC.

The chain joins TRBV7-9 to TRBJ2-1; 7 nucleotides align to TRBD2. The CDR3 spans 14 residues. V dropped 2 bases and J dropped 7; count of bases not matched to a gene: 5. Germline values: CDR1 SEHNR, CDR2 FQNEAQ (reference sequence). The CDR3 is CASSLLLGGNEQFF. Here the CDR3 DNA reads TGTGCCAGCAGCTTACTCCTGGGGGGGAATGAGCAGTTCTTC.